One and the same sample provided the 30 T cell receptor beta chains below, sequenced in a study of CD8+ T cells in alopecia areata. The treatment is: oral pan-JAK inhibitor, 5-10 mg twice daily. RNA was extracted and reverse transcribed into cDNA as the sequencing template. TCRdb keeps only in-frame clones here, not all; method: immunoSEQ multiplex PCR. Found here are about 140,000 clones, about four fifths of them singletons; the top ten hold 20% to 30%. The sequencing used CD8+ T cells sorted from blood, collected at week 4, from a patient treated with tofacitinib. The receptors stem from a human donor with alopecia areata.

This chain connects TRBV5-1 to TRBJ2-7, with TRBD1 identical over 9 bases. Germline-derived CDR1 and CDR2 are SGHRS and YFSETQ. The trim removed 3 bases at V and 5 bases at J, leaving 6 bases unmatched. There are 14 residues in the CDR3. CDR3: CASSSGTGSNEQYF. Here the CDR3 DNA reads TGCGCCAGCAGCTCCGGGACAGGGTCTAACGAGCAGTACTTC.

This rearrangement joins TRBV5-6 to TRBJ1-2; 9 nucleotides line up with TRBD1. The CDR3 sequence is 13 residues long. J was trimmed by 8 bases and V by 5 bases; bases with no gene match: 7. Looked up from germline, CDR1 is SGHDT and CDR2 is YYEEEE. For the CDR3, the DNA is TGTGCCAGCAGGATACAGGGGGCGCAGGGCTACACCTTC. This sequence encodes CASRIQGAQGYTF.

The rearrangement joins TRBV6-5 to TRBJ2-7; 10 positions agree with TRBD1. Per the germline V gene, CDR1 is MNHEY and CDR2 is SVGAGI. CDR3 length: 14 residues. J gave up 6 bases and V 2 bases, and 4 bases lay outside the gene matches. The CDR3 sequence: CASSYGDRGGEQYF. The CDR3 nucleotides read TGTGCCAGCAGTTACGGGGACAGGGGTGGCGAGCAGTACTTC.

Concerning this clone: This same CDR3 is encoded by further DNA sequences in the sample. The chain employs TRBV27 and TRBJ2-3; no clear D. The CDR3 covers 13 residues. Germline lookup yields CDR1 MNHEY and CDR2 SMNVEV (reference sequence). The germline V and J ends were trimmed by 2 bases and 1 base, with 4 bases remaining between them. CDR3 bases: TGTGCCAGCAGTTTACTAGGCACAGATACGCAGTATTTT. Amino acids: CASSLLGTDTQYF.

The J gene is TRBJ2-7, the V gene TRBV30, with D possibly being TRBD1 (6 bases). Germline assignment: CDR1 GTSNPN and CDR2 SVGIG (reference sequence). V lost 8 bases, J lost 4 bases, and 18 bases lay in between. CDR3 length: 13 residues. CDR3 residues: CAPQGSPFYEQYF. The CDR3 DNA sequence: TGTGCCCCCCAGGGGTCCCCCTTTTACGAGCAGTACTTC.

Points on this clone: The sample carries other DNA sequences with the same CDR3. The J gene is TRBJ1-1, the V gene TRBV29-1; 7 bases fit TRBD1. Germline V gene lookup returns CDR1 SQVTM and CDR2 ANQGSEA. CDR3 length equals 13 residues. Trimming removed 6 bases from V and 3 bases from J; junction bases left unmatched: 7. The CDR3 region has the DNA TGCAGCGTCCGGGACAGACTATACACTGAAGCTTTCTTT. Protein: CSVRDRLYTEAFF.

The chain uses TRBV7-9 and TRBJ2-3; possible D gene TRBD2, 5 bases. This CDR3 is built from 12 residues. Germline CDR1 is SEHNR and CDR2 is FQNEAQ (reference sequence). With 3 bases removed from V and 4 bases from J, the gap between germline ends came to 5 bases. The CDR3 region is CASSFGADTQYF. DNA of the CDR3: TGTGCCAGCAGCTTCGGGGCAGATACGCAGTATTTT. The full variable domain, its missing parts supplied by reference TRBV7-9 and TRBJ2-3, is DTGVSQNPRHKITKRGQNVTFRCDPISEHNRLYWYRQTLGQGPEFLTYFQNEAQLEKSRLLSDRFSAERPKGSFSTLEIQRTEQGDSAMYLCASSFGADTQYFGPGTRLTVL.

This sequence joins TRBV6-1 and TRBJ2-1, with D unresolved. Trimming took off 4 bases at V and 3 bases at J, with 10 bases between the two ends. The length of the CDR3 is 14 residues. The germline V gene encodes CDR1 MNHNS and CDR2 SASEGT. CDR3 amino acids: CASSAQPGYNEQFF. The CDR3 DNA sequence: TGTGCCAGCAGTGCCCAGCCAGGCTACAATGAGCAGTTCTTC.

CDR3 in amino acids: CASSGREQFF. CDR3 sequence (DNA): TGTGCCAGCTCGGGTCGTGAGCAGTTCTTC. The chain carries TRBV18 and TRBJ2-1, with unresolved D. The germline V gene has CDR1 KGHSH and CDR2 LQKENI. This CDR3 spans 10 amino acids. The germline V and J ends were trimmed by 6 bases and 9 bases, with 6 bases remaining between them.

V and J are TRBV13 and TRBJ2-5; 13 nucleotides align to TRBD2. The DNA end is more similar to TRBJ2-7, so the J call may be wrong. Germline CDR1 is PRHDT and CDR2 is FYEKMQ (reference sequence). This CDR3 region has 17 residues. The CDR3 DNA reads TGTGCCAGCAGAGGCCTCCCCACTAGCGGGGGGGCGTACGAGCAGTACTTC. This encodes CASRGLPTSGGAYEQYF.

This sequence joins TRBV7-6 and TRBJ2-3, with D possibly matching TRBD2 (6 bases). CDR3 length: 16 amino acids. Deletions cut 5 bases from V and 0 bases from J, with 15 bases between. Looked up from germline, CDR1 is SGHVS and CDR2 is FNYEAQ. CDR3 bases: TGTGCCAGCAGCCAGGCCAACGGGGGTAGCACAGATACGCAGTATTTT. This translates into CASSQANGGSTDTQYF.

This chain uses TRBV29-1 with TRBJ1-1; D gene unclear. V was cut by 3 bases and J by 3 bases, with 11 bases left in between. In germline, CDR1 is SQVTM, CDR2 ANQGSEA. This CDR3 spans 13 amino acids. CDR3: CSVEGLGDTEAFF. The CDR3 DNA sequence: TGCAGCGTTGAGGGTCTCGGGGACACTGAAGCTTTCTTT.

Written as DNA, the CDR3 is TGTGCCAGCAGCCCCGGACAGGGCCTGGAAAATGAGCAGTTCTTC. Translation: CASSPGQGLENEQFF. The chain is built from TRBV7-9 and TRBJ2-1, with 8 bases identical to TRBD1. V shed 5 bases, J shed 7 bases, and the junction held 10 bases outside the gene matches. This CDR3 is built from 15 residues. The germline gives CDR1 SEHNR, CDR2 FQNEAQ (reference sequence).

The rearrangement joins TRBV5-1 to TRBJ2-7; D perhaps matches TRBD1 (6 bases). The CDR3 has 12 residues. The germline gives CDR1 SGHRS, CDR2 YFSETQ. Trimming removed 1 base at V and 6 bases at J, with 8 bases between. CDR3 residues: CASSLSGVEQYF. The DNA of the CDR3 is TGCGCCAGCAGCTTGTCAGGGGTCGAGCAGTACTTC.

The J gene is TRBJ1-1, the V gene TRBV2, with 8 positions matching TRBD1. Trimming removed 6 bases from V and 8 bases from J; junction bases left unmatched: 14. Germline assignment: CDR1 SNHLY and CDR2 FYNNEI. This CDR3 contains 15 residues. The CDR3 DNA follows: TGTGCCAGCAGAGCCTTGACAGGGGACCTAAACGAAGCTTTCTTT. Protein product: CASRALTGDLNEAFF.

The chain combines TRBV2 with TRBJ2-7; 11 bases align to TRBD1. Trimming took 6 bases from V and 3 from J; bases not matched to a gene: 1. CDR3 size: 13 residues. Looked up from germline, CDR1 is SNHLY and CDR2 is FYNNEI. The CDR3 nucleotides read TGTGCCAGCAGGGACAGGGGGCTCTACGAGCAGTACTTC. Encoded protein: CASRDRGLYEQYF.

This clone has just a few counts. The chain recombines TRBV27 with TRBJ2-3, with D perhaps matching TRBD1 or TRBD2 (5 bases each). Trimming stripped 10 bases from V and 6 bases from J, with 17 bases between. Germline values: CDR1 MNHEY, CDR2 SMNVEV (reference sequence). The CDR3 covers 13 residues. The CDR3, as DNA: TGTGCCACCGCTTGGGGGATTCTCGATACGCAGTATTTT. It codes for CATAWGILDTQYF.

This clone was seen more than once but under ten times. The J gene is TRBJ2-7, the V gene TRBV5-6, with TRBD2 as a possible D gene (6 bases). This CDR3 contains 17 residues. CDR1 is SGHDT and CDR2 is YYEEEE in the germline V gene. V dropped 2 bases and J dropped 0 bases, with 18 bases sitting between them. The CDR3 loop reads CASSFSWGDGPSYEQYF. The CDR3 DNA reads as TGTGCCAGCAGCTTTTCCTGGGGGGACGGACCCTCCTACGAGCAGTACTTC.

Here the CDR3 reads CASSPDRGGSNEKLFF. CDR3 in DNA: TGTGCCAGCAGTCCAGACAGGGGGGGGTCTAATGAAAAACTGTTTTTT. This chain joins TRBV27 and TRBJ1-4; 9 nucleotides line up with TRBD1. The CDR3 runs 16 residues. V dropped 5 bases and J dropped 3; count of bases not matched to a gene: 7. Germline V CDR1 and CDR2: MNHEY, SMNVEV (reference sequence).

This chain joins TRBV7-6 and TRBJ2-7, with 7 positions matching TRBD2. Germline lookup yields CDR1 SGHVS and CDR2 FNYEAQ. V lost 4 bases to trimming and J lost 7 bases; unmatched junction nucleotides: 7. The CDR3 extends over 13 amino acids. For the CDR3, the DNA is TGTGCCAGCAGCTCCCGGGGAGGGTTAGAGCAGTACTTC. It encodes CASSSRGGLEQYF.

The chain carries TRBV27 and TRBJ2-6, with D possibly matching TRBD1 (6 bases). This CDR3 contains 16 residues. The ends were cut back, 8 bases at V and 0 bases at J, with 14 bases in the middle. CDR1 is MNHEY, CDR2 SMNVEV, per germline (reference sequence). CDR3 sequence (DNA): TGTGCCAGCCAATTTACAGGGTTCTCTGGGGCCAACGTCCTGACTTTC. Encoded protein: CASQFTGFSGANVLTF.

The rearrangement joins TRBV14 to TRBJ2-7, with 7 bases that match TRBD1. The CDR3 runs 14 residues. Germline values: CDR1 SGHDN, CDR2 FVKESK. The J segment lost 3 bases and the V segment lost 5 bases, leaving 7 bases of the junction unmatched. CDR3 region: CASSLPDRFYEQYF. The CDR3 DNA is TGTGCCAGCAGCTTACCGGACAGGTTCTACGAGCAGTACTTC.

The chain carries TRBV10-3 and TRBJ2-7, with TRBD2 identical over 7 bases. V lost 3 bases to trimming and J lost 0 bases; unmatched junction nucleotides: 2. The CDR3 extends over 14 amino acids. The germline V gene encodes CDR1 ENHRY and CDR2 SYGVKD. The CDR3 DNA reads as TGTGCCATCAGTGAAACTAGCGTCTCCTACGAGCAGTACTTC. It codes for CAISETSVSYEQYF.

The chain couples TRBV27 to TRBJ2-2; weak D call: TRBD2 (5 bases). The V end lost 6 bases, the J end lost 3 bases, and 23 bases lay between the germline ends. This CDR3 spans 18 amino acids. CDR1 is MNHEY and CDR2 is SMNVEV in the germline V gene (reference sequence). The CDR3 spells CASSLLYGEQEDTGELFF. The CDR3 nucleotides read TGTGCCAGCAGCTTACTTTATGGCGAGCAGGAGGACACCGGGGAGCTGTTTTTT.

In DNA, the CDR3 is TGTGCCAGCAGCACCCTCGGACCCTCGGAGCAGTACTTC. This gives the protein CASSTLGPSEQYF. V gene TRBV7-9 combines with J gene TRBJ2-7, with D unclear. The V gene's germline CDR1 is SEHNR and CDR2 FQNEAQ (reference sequence). CDR3 length: 13 residues. Trimming removed 5 bases from V and 7 bases from J, with 15 bases in between.

The gene calls are TRBV27 and TRBJ1-5, with D tentatively TRBD1 (5 bases). Germline loops: CDR1 MNHEY, CDR2 SMNVEV (reference sequence). The CDR3 spans 15 residues. Trimming removed 7 bases from V and 2 bases from J, with 15 bases in between. The DNA for the CDR3 is TGTGCCAGCAAGTACTCCTCGGGGGGCAATCAGCCCCAGCATTTT. Encoded protein: CASKYSSGGNQPQHF.

This clone showed up just a few times. The chain couples TRBV5-4 to TRBJ2-7; 12 bases agree with TRBD2. The V gene end was trimmed by 5 bases and the J gene end by 1 base; junction bases not matched to a gene: 7. This CDR3 contains 16 residues. Germline CDR1 reads SGHNT; CDR2 reads YYREEE (reference sequence). DNA for the CDR3: TGTGCCAGCAGTTCATTACTAGCGGGGGGTTCCTACGAGCAGTACTTC. Residues: CASSSLLAGGSYEQYF.

In its sample, this clone was seen a few times. The chain employs TRBV4-3 and TRBJ2-1; the match to TRBD1 covers 7 bases. The CDR3 is 17 residues long. J gave up 6 bases and V 0 bases, and 11 bases lay outside the gene matches. Germline V gives CDR1 LGHNA, CDR2 YSLEER. The CDR3 DNA reads TGCGCCAGCAGCCAAGATCTAGGGGGCCGTTCAATCAATGAGCAGTTCTTC. This encodes CASSQDLGGRSINEQFF.

The rearrangement uses TRBV29-1 and TRBJ2-7; 8 bases align to TRBD2. V dropped 3 bases and J dropped 6; count of bases not matched to a gene: 7. The CDR3 sequence is 13 residues long. Germline V gene data show CDR1 as SQVTM and CDR2 as ANQGSEA. CDR3 residues: CSVDGGASLEQYF. The CDR3 nucleotides are TGCAGCGTTGACGGGGGGGCCTCCCTCGAGCAGTACTTC.

The rearrangement links TRBV9 to TRBJ2-1, with 8 nucleotides matching TRBD2. Trimming removed 4 bases from V and 8 bases from J; junction bases left unmatched: 14. Germline loops: CDR1 SGDLS, CDR2 YYNGEE. This CDR3 has 16 residues. The CDR3 reads CASSTPRGSGADEQFF. As DNA, the CDR3 is TGTGCCAGCAGCACCCCCCGGGGTAGCGGGGCGGATGAGCAGTTCTTC.